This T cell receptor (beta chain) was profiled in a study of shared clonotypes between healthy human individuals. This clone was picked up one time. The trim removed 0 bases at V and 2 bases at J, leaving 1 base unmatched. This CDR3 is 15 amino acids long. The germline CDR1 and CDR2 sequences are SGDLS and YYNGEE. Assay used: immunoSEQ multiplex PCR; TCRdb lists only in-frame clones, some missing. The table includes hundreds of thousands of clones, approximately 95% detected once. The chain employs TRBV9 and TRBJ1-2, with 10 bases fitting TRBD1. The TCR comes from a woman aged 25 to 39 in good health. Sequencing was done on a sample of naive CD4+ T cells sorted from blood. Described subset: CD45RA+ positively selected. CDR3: CASSVAGQGNYGYTF. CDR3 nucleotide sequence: TGTGCCAGCAGCGTAGCGGGACAGGGGAACTATGGCTACACCTTC.